The present T cell receptor (beta chain) was sequenced within a study of radiotherapy plus CTLA-4 blockade in lung cancer. On the study more broadly: About 20% of patients responded objectively, and roughly 34% achieved disease control. Study observations and caveats: Researchers report tumor-derived TCR clones expanding in blood after radiotherapy plus ipilimumab. Interferon-beta, together with early blood T cell clone dynamics, reportedly best predicted response.

Enrolled patients, whose metastatic non-small-cell lung cancer was chemo-refractory, received focal radiation plus CTLA-4 blockade with ipilimumab. Profiled with immunoSEQ multiplex PCR; TCRdb holds only in-frame clones, not every one. The sample lists 120,000 or so clones, 70% to 90% occurring once. The germline V and J ends were trimmed by 5 bases and 4 bases, with 12 bases remaining between them. Germline V gives CDR1 LNHDA, CDR2 SQIVND (reference sequence). The CDR3 sequence is 14 residues long. About this clone: Its antigen remains unknown.

This specimen consisted of peripheral blood, obtained from a patient treated with radiotherapy plus ipilimumab. This chain uses TRBV19 with TRBJ1-5; D remains ambiguous. The origin of this receptor is a human donor with non-small cell lung cancer that progressed on radiotherapy plus ipilimumab. This CDR3 is CASSRLALNQPQHF. In DNA, the CDR3 is TGTGCCAGTAGTCGCCTTGCCCTTAATCAGCCCCAGCATTTT.